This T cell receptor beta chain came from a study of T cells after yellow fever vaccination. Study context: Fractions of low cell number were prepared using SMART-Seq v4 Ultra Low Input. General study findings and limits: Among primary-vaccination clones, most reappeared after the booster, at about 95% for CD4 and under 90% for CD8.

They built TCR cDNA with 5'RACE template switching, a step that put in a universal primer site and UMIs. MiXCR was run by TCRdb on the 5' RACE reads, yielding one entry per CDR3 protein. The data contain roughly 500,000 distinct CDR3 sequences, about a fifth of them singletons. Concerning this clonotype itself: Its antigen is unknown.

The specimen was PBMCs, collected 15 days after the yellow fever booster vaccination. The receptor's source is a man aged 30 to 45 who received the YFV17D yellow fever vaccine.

The CDR3 loop reads CASSPGGRQTQYF. CDR3 bases: TGTGCCAGCAGCCCGGGGGGCCGGCAGACCCAGTACTTC. The chain uses TRBV11-2 and TRBJ2-5, with D tentatively TRBD2 (7 bases). Trimming shortened V by 5 bases and J by 6 bases, and 13 bases separated the two germline ends. Germline V CDR1 and CDR2: SGHAT, FQNNGV. The CDR3 has 13 amino acids.